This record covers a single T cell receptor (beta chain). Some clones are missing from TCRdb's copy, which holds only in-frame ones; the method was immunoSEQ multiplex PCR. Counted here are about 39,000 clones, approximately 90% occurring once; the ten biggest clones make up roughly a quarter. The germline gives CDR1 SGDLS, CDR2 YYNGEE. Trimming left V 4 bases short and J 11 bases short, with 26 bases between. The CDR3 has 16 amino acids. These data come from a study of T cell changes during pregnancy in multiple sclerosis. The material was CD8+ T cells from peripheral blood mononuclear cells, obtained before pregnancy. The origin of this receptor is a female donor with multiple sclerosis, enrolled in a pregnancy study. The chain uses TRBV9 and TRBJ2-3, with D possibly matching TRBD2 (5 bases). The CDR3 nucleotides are TGTGCCAGCAGCCCCCGGGGTTCCGCAGGCCACTCGTGGCAGTATTTT. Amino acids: CASSPRGSAGHSWQYF. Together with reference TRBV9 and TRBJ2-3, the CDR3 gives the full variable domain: DSGVTQTPKHLITATGQRVTLRCSPRSGDLSVYWYQQSLDQGLQFLIQYYNGEERAKGNILERFSAQQFPDLHSELNLSSLELGDSALYFCASSPRGSAGHSWQYFGPGTRLTVL.